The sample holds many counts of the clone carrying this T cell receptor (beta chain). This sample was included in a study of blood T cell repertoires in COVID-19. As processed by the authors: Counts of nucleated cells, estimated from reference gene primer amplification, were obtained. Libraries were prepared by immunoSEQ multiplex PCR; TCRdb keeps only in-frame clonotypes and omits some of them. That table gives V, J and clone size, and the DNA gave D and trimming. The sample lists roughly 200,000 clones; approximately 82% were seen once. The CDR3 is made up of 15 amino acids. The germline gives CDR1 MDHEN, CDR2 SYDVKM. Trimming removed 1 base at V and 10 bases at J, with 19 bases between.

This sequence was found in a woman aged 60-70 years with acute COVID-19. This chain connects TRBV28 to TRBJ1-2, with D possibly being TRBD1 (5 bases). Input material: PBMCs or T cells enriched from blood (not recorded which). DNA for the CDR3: TGTGCCAGCAGTTTATTGACAGTATCTTCATACCTCTACACCTTC. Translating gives CASSLLTVSSYLYTF.